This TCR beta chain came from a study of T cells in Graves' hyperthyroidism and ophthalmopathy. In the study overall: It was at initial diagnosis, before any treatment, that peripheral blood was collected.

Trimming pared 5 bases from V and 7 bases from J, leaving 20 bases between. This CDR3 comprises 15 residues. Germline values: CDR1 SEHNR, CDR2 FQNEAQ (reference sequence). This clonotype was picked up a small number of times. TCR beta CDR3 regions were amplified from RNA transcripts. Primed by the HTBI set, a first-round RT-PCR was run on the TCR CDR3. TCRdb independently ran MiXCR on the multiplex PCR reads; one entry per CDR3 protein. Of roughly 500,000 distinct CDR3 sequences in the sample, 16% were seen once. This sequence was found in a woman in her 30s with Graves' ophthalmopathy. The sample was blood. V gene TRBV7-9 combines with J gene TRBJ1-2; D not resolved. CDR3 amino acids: CASSPDGSGRAGYTF. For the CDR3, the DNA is TGTGCCAGCAGCCCAGACGGGTCTGGGAGGGCTGGCTACACCTTC.